One T cell receptor (beta chain) is described in this entry. As yet, its antigen is unknown. As processed by the authors: For papillary thyroid cancer, a distant-metastasis classifier was constructed from CDR3 differences observed across clinicopathological groups. TCRdb re-called clones via MiXCR from the PCR reads. The V and J calls shown here were made by TCRdb, not taken from the authors' results. The table records around 34,000 clones, around 19% of them present only once. Germline CDR1 and CDR2: SGHAT and FQNNGV. The CDR3 is 12 residues long. Trimming pared 1 base from V and 7 bases from J, leaving 7 bases between. Patients were all untreated before their thyroid surgery. This entry comes from a study of metastatic and nonmetastatic thyroid tumors. Study-level information: Comparative analysis of repertoires was undertaken across blood and tumor or nodule tissue obtained from malignant and benign thyroid patients.

Broader study findings: The study reportedly found significantly higher TCR beta diversity in malignant thyroid tumors than benign nodules, in blood and tumor.

This chain links TRBV11-2 with TRBJ1-2, with D unclear. This clonotype originated in a female donor with papillary thyroid cancer or a benign thyroid nodule (not recorded which). Some clones in this sample may be carry-over from other donors' samples. Material: blood. The CDR3 sequence: CASSLVATGYTF. DNA for the CDR3: TGTGCCAGCAGCTTAGTGGCTACTGGCTACACCTTC.